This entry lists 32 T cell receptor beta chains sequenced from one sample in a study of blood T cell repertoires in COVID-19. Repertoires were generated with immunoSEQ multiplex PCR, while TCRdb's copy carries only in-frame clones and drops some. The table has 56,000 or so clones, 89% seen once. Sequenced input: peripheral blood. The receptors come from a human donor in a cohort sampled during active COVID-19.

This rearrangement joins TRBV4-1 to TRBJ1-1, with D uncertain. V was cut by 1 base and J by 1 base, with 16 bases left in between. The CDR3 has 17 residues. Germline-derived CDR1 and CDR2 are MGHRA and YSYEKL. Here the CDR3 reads CASSQAPVTYENTEAFF. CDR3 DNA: TGCGCCAGCAGCCAAGCCCCCGTCACCTATGAGAACACTGAAGCTTTCTTT.

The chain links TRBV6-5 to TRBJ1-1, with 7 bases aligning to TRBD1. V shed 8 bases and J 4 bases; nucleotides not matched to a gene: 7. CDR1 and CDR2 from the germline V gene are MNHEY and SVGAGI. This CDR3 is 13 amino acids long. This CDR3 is CASGGTVGTEAFF. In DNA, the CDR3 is TGTGCCAGCGGCGGGACAGTTGGCACTGAAGCTTTCTTT.

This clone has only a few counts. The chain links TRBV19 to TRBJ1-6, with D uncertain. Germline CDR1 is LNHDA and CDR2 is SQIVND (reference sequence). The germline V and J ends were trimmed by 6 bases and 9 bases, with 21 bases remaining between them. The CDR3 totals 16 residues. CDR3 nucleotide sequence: TGTGCCAGTAGCCCTCGGAGGGCTAATCCCTTTTCACCCCTCCACTTT. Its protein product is CASSPRRANPFSPLHF.

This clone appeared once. CDR3 loop: CSVDLQGGAYGYTF. DNA of the CDR3: TGCAGCGTTGATTTACAGGGGGGCGCCTATGGCTACACCTTC. This sequence joins TRBV29-1 and TRBJ1-2; 8 bases fit TRBD1. CDR1 is SQVTM, CDR2 ANQGSEA, per germline. This CDR3 contains 14 residues. The V gene end was trimmed by 3 bases and the J gene end by 4 bases; junction bases not matched to a gene: 7.

CDR3 DNA sequence: TGTGCCAGTAGTACCCGCGCACAGGCAGATACGCAGTATTTT. Its protein product is CASSTRAQADTQYF. The chain links TRBV19 to TRBJ2-3; the D gene is possibly TRBD1 (5 bases). The germline CDR1 and CDR2 sequences are LNHDA and SQIVND (reference sequence). The V gene lost 4 bases and the J gene lost 4 bases, with 12 bases spanning the gap. There are 14 residues in the CDR3.

CDR3 amino acids: CATSRGGLNRKGETQYF. The CDR3 region has the DNA TGTGCCACCAGCAGGGGGGGACTCAACCGGAAAGGGGAGACCCAGTACTTC. The chain uses TRBV15 and TRBJ2-5; D perhaps matches TRBD2 (6 bases). The CDR3 covers 17 residues. Germline V gene lookup returns CDR1 LNHNV and CDR2 YYDKDF (reference sequence). Trimming removed 3 bases at V and 5 bases at J, with 22 bases between.

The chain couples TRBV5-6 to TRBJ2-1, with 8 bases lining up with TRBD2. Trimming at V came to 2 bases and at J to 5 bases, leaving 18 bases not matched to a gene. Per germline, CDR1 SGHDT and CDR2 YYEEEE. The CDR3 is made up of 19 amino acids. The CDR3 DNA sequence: TGTGCCAGCAGCTTTATCGCTAGCGCGGCCGCCGGGGGGGACAATGAGCAGTTCTTC. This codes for CASSFIASAAAGGDNEQFF. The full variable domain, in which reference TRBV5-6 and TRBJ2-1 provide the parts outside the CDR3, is DAGVTQSPTHLIKTRGQQVTLRCSPKSGHDTVSWYQQALGQGPQFIFQYYEEEERQRGNFPDRFSGHQFPNYSSELNVNALLLGDSALYLCASSFIASAAAGGDNEQFFGPGTRLTVL.

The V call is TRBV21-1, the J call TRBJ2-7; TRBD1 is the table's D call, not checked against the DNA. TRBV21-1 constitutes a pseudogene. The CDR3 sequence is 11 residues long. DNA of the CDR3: TGTGCCAGTGGACAGAGGCACGAGCAGTACTTC. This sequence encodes CASGQRHEQYF.

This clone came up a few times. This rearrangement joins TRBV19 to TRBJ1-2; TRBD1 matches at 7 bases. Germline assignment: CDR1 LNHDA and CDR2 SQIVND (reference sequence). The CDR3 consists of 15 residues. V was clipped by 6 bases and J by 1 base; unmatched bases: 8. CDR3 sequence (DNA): TGTGCCAGTAGGACACAGGGGAGTAGTAACTATGGCTACACCTTC. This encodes CASRTQGSSNYGYTF.

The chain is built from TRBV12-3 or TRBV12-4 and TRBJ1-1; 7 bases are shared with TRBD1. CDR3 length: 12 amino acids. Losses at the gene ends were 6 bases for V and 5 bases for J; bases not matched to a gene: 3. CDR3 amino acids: CASRNRGTEAFF. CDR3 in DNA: TGTGCCAGCAGAAACAGGGGAACTGAAGCTTTCTTT.

Here the CDR3 DNA reads TGCGCCAGCAGTGTGACAGGGGGGGCGGATGGCTACACCTTC. Encoded protein: CASSVTGGADGYTF. This chain uses TRBV10-2 with TRBJ1-2, with 9 bases lining up with TRBD1. The V segment lost 4 bases and the J segment 6 bases; nucleotides outside the gene matches: 6. The CDR3 is 14 residues long. CDR1 WSHSY and CDR2 SAAADI come from the germline V gene.

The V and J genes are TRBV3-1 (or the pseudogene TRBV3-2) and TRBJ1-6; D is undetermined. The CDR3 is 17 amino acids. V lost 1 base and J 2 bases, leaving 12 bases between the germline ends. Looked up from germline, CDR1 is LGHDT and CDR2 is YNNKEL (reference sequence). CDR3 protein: CASSQGAGRAYNSPLHF. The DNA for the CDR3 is TGTGCCAGCAGCCAAGGCGCGGGAAGGGCCTATAATTCACCCCTCCACTTT.

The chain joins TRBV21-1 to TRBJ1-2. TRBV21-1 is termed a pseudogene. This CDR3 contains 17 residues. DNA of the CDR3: TGTGCCAGCACTCAAGTAAAACGGGGACTGCTTAACTATGGCTACACCTTC. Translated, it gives CASTQVKRGLLNYGYTF.

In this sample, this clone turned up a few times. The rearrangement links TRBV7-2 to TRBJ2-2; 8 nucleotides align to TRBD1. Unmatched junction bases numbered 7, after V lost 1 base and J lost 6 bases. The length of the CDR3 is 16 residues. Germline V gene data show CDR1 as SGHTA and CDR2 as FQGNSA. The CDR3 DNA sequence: TGTGCCAGCAGCTTAGTAGGGACAGGAGTGTCCGGGGAGCTGTTTTTT. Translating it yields CASSLVGTGVSGELFF.

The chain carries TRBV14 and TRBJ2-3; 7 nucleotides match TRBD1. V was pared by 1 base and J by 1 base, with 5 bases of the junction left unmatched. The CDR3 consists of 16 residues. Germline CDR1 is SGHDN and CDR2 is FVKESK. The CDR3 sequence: CASSQGQGWGTDTQYF. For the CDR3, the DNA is TGTGCCAGCAGCCAAGGACAGGGCTGGGGCACAGATACGCAGTATTTT.

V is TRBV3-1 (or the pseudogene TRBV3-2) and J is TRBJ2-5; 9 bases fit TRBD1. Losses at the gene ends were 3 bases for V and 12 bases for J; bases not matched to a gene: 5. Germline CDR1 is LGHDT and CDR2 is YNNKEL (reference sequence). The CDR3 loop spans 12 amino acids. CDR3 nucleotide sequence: TGTGCCAGCAGCCATGTAAGACAGGGGGAGTACTTC. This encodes CASSHVRQGEYF.

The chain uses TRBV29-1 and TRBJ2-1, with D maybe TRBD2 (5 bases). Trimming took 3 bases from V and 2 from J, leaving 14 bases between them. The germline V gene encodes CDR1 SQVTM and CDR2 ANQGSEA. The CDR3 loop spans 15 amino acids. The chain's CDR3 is CSVDRRMRAYNEQFF. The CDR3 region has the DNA TGCAGCGTTGATCGGCGGATGAGGGCCTACAATGAGCAGTTCTTC.

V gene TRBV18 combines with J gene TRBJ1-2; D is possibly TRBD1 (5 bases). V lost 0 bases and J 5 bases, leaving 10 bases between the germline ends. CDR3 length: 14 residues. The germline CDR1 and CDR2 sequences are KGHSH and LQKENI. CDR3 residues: CASSPPGGLYGYTF. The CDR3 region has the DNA TGTGCCAGCTCACCACCGGGGGGACTTTATGGCTACACCTTC.

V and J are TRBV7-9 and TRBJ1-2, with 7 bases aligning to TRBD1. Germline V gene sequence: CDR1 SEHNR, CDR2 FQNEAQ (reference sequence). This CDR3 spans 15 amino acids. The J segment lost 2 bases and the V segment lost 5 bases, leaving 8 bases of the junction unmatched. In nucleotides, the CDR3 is TGTGCCAGCAGCCCCAAGGGACAGATAAACTATGGCTACACCTTC. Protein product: CASSPKGQINYGYTF.

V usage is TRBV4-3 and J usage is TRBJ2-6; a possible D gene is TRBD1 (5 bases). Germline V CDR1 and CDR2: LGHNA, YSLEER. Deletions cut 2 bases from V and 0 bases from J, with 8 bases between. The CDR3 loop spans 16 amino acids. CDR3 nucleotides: TGCGCCAGCAGCCAACGACAGTTCTCTGGGGCCAACGTCCTGACTTTC. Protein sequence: CASSQRQFSGANVLTF.

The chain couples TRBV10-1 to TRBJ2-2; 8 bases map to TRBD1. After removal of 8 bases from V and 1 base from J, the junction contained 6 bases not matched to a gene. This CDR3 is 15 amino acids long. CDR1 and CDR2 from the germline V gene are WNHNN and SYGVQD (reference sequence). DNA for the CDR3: TGCGCCAGCGCAGGGGGCGATTTGAACACCGGGGAGCTGTTTTTT. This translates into CASAGGDLNTGELFF.

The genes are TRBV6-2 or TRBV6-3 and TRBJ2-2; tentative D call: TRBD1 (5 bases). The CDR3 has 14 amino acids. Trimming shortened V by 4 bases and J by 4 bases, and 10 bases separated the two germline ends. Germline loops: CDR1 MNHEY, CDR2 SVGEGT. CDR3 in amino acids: CASSFGRVTGELFF. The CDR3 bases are TGTGCCAGCAGTTTCGGCAGGGTCACCGGGGAGCTGTTTTTT.

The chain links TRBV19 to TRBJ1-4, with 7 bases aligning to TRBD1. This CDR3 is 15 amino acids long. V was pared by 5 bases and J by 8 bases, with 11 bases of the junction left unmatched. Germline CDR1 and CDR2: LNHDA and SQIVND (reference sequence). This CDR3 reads CASSLGTAGNEKLFF. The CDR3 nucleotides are TGTGCCAGTAGTCTGGGGACAGCTGGTAACGAAAAACTGTTTTTT.

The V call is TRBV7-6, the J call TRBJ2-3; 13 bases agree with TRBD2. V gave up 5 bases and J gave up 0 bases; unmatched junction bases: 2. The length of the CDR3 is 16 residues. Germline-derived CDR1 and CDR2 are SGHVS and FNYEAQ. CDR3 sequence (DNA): TGTGCCAGCAGCGGGGGACTAGCGGGGAGCACAGATACGCAGTATTTT. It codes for CASSGGLAGSTDTQYF.

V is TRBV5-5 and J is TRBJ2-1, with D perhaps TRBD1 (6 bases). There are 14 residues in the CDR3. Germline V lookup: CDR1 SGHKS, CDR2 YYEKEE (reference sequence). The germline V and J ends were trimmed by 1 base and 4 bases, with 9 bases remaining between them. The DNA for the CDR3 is TGTGCCAGCAGCTTGAGGACAGCTTACAATGAGCAGTTCTTC. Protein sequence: CASSLRTAYNEQFF.

As DNA, the CDR3 is TGTGCCAGCAGTTACATACAGGGGGCCGAGACCGGGGAGCTGTTTTTT. Encoded protein: CASSYIQGAETGELFF. This chain uses TRBV6-2 or TRBV6-3 with TRBJ2-2, with 9 bases that match TRBD1. The trim removed 2 bases at V and 5 bases at J, leaving 6 bases unmatched. The CDR3 is 16 amino acids. Germline V CDR1 and CDR2: MNHEY, SVGEGT.

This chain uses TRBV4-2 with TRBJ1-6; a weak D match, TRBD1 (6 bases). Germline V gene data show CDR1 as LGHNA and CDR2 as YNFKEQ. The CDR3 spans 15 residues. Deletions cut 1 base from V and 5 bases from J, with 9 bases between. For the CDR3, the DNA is TGTGCCAGCAGCCAAGGGACAGCCAATAATTCACCCCTCCACTTT. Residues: CASSQGTANNSPLHF.

The CDR3 DNA sequence: TGTGCCAGCAGACCGACTAGCGGACTAGCCAAAAACATTCAGTACTTC. It translates to CASRPTSGLAKNIQYF. The rearrangement uses TRBV7-2 and TRBJ2-4; 9 nucleotides line up with TRBD2. Germline assignment: CDR1 SGHTA and CDR2 FQGNSA. The CDR3 is 16 amino acids. Germline trimming cut 6 bases from V and 0 bases from J; bases unmatched to any gene: 6.

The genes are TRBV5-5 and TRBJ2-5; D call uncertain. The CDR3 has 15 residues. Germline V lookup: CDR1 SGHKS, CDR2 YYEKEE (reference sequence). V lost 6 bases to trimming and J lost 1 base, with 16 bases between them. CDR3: CASNFNREIQETQYF. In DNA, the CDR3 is TGTGCCAGCAACTTTAACCGAGAAATCCAAGAGACCCAGTACTTC. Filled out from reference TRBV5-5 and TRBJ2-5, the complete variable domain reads DAGVTQSPTHLIKTRGQQVTLRCSPISGHKSVSWYQQVLGQGPQFIFQYYEKEERGRGNFPDRFSARQFPNYSSELNVNALLLGDSALYLCASNFNREIQETQYFGPGTRLLVL.

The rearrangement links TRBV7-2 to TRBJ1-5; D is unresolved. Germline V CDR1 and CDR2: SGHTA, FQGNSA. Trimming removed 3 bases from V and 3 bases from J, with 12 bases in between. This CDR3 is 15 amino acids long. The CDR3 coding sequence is TGTGCCAGCAGCTTTCTTGGCCAAAACAATCAGCCCCAGCATTTT. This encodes CASSFLGQNNQPQHF.

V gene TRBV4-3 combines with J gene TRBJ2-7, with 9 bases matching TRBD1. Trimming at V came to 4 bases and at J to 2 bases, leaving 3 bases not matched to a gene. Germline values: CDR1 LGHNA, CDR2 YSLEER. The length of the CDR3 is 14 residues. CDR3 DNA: TGCGCCAGCAGCCCAGGGACAGGGACCTACGAGCAGTACTTC. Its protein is CASSPGTGTYEQYF.

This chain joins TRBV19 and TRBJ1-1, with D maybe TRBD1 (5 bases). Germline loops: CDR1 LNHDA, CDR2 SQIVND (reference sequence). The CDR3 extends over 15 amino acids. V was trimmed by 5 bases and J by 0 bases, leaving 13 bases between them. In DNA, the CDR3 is TGTGCCAGTAGTTCAAGCGGGGGTATGAACACTGAAGCTTTCTTT. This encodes CASSSSGGMNTEAFF.